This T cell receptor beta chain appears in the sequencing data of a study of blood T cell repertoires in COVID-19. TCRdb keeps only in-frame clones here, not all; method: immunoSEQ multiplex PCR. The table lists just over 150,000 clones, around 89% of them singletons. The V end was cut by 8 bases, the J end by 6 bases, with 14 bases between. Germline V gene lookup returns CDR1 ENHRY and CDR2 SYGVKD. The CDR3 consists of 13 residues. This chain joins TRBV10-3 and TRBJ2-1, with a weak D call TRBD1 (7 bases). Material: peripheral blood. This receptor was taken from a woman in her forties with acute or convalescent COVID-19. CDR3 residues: CAIAGTAPNEQFF. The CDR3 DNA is TGTGCCATCGCGGGGACAGCCCCCAATGAGCAGTTCTTC.